This T cell receptor beta chain was sequenced for a study of T cell repertoires in ileal Crohn's disease. Whole-study context: Every patient was operated on for stricturing (roughly 61%) or penetrating (around 40%) complications. Whole-study findings and limits: All patients with clonality above 26.8% had endoscopic recurrence.

Lamina propria lymphocytes from surgical specimens were isolated on a density gradient before sorting. V lost 3 bases, J lost 2 bases, and 5 bases stayed unmatched. CDR3 length: 15 residues. Germline V gene data show CDR1 as SGHKS and CDR2 as YYEKEE (reference sequence). Sequencing was performed with immunoSEQ multiplex PCR; in TCRdb, only in-frame clones are kept and a portion is missing. The sample has around 3,700 clones, around 80% seen once; the top ten hold about 3%. Worth noting for this clone: The antigen remains undetermined.

Material for sequencing was CD4+ T cells sorted from the ileum. The chain links TRBV5-5 to TRBJ1-2; TRBD1 matches at 9 bases. The source is an adult with Crohn's disease. The CDR3 DNA reads as TGTGCCAGCAGCTCCTCCGGGACAGGGAACTATGGCTACACCTTC. It specifies CASSSSGTGNYGYTF.